What follows are 28 T cell receptor beta chains derived from one specimen sequenced in a study of T cell responses to AZD1222 COVID-19 vaccine. Clones were sequenced by immunoSEQ multiplex PCR, and TCRdb holds only the in-frame ones, with some missing. This table holds some 100,000 clones, less than 90% found once. The material sequenced was peripheral blood, taken on day 0 of AZD1222 vaccination. These receptors originate from an adult in good health.

The V gene is TRBV10-3, the J gene TRBJ1-3, with D possibly matching TRBD1 (5 bases). V lost 2 bases, J lost 4 bases, and 9 bases lay in between. The germline CDR1 and CDR2 sequences are ENHRY and SYGVKD. There are 14 residues in the CDR3. The CDR3 spells CAISEGARGNTIYF. The CDR3 region has the DNA TGTGCCATCAGTGAGGGGGCGCGCGGAAACACCATATATTTT.

In this sample, this clone turned up once. This chain's CDR3 is CASSPGLQETQYF. CDR3 nucleotide sequence: TGTGCCAGCTCACCAGGACTGCAAGAGACCCAGTACTTC. This rearrangement joins TRBV18 to TRBJ2-5, with a tentative D call TRBD2 (5 bases). The V end was cut by 2 bases, the J end by 2 bases, with 6 bases between. Germline lookup yields CDR1 KGHSH and CDR2 LQKENI. This CDR3 has 13 amino acids.

The chain employs TRBV7-9 and TRBJ2-7; D unclear. V was cut by 1 base and J by 3 bases, with 13 bases left in between. Germline CDR1 is SEHNR and CDR2 is FQNEAQ (reference sequence). This CDR3 spans 15 amino acids. Here the CDR3 DNA reads TGTGCCAGCAGCTTAGGTCCCACCAGGCGCTACGAGCAGTACTTC. Translated: CASSLGPTRRYEQYF. Using reference TRBV7-9 and TRBJ2-7 for the parts outside the CDR3, the full variable domain is DTGVSQNPRHKITKRGQNVTFRCDPISEHNRLYWYRQTLGQGPEFLTYFQNEAQLEKSRLLSDRFSAERPKGSFSTLEIQRTEQGDSAMYLCASSLGPTRRYEQYFGPGTRLTVT.

The DNA of the CDR3 is TGTGCCATCAGGATGGGGGACCAGGCTTCACCCCTCCACTTT. It translates to CAIRMGDQASPLHF. The chain employs TRBV10-3 and TRBJ1-6, with TRBD1 as a possible D gene (5 bases). V lost 6 bases, J lost 9 bases, and 15 bases lay in between. The CDR3 covers 14 residues. The V gene's germline CDR1 is ENHRY and CDR2 SYGVKD.

This chain links TRBV5-1 with TRBJ1-2, with 8 bases matching TRBD1. Germline V gene data show CDR1 as SGHRS and CDR2 as YFSETQ. The CDR3 is 14 residues long. V was clipped by 1 base and J by 2 bases; unmatched bases: 1. CDR3 sequence: CASSLTGGNYGYTF. The CDR3 coding sequence is TGCGCCAGCAGCTTGACAGGGGGGAACTATGGCTACACCTTC. Full variable domain (outside the CDR3, taken from reference TRBV5-1 and TRBJ1-2): KAGVTQTPRYLIKTRGQQVTLSCSPISGHRSVSWYQQTPGQGLQFLFEYFSETQRNKGNFPGRFSGRQFSNSRSEMNVSTLELGDSALYLCASSLTGGNYGYTFGSGTRLTVV.

The gene calls are TRBV10-3 and TRBJ1-3, with 7 bases aligning to TRBD1. The length of the CDR3 is 12 residues. V trimming: 10 bases; J trimming: 9 bases; junction bases outside the gene matches: 9. Germline values: CDR1 ENHRY, CDR2 SYGVKD. The DNA for the CDR3 is TGTGCCACAAAGACAGGGAGCCCCACCATATATTTT. Its protein product is CATKTGSPTIYF.

By sample fraction, this clone is medium-sized. The V gene is TRBV11-2, the J gene TRBJ2-3; TRBD2 might be the D (6 bases). Germline-derived CDR1 and CDR2 are SGHAT and FQNNGV. This CDR3 spans 15 amino acids. Trimming pared 6 bases from V and 1 base from J, leaving 14 bases between. The CDR3 region is CASRTLAWGTDTQYF. CDR3 coding DNA: TGTGCCAGCAGGACACTAGCTTGGGGCACAGATACGCAGTATTTT.

V is TRBV30 and J is TRBJ1-1; D may be TRBD1 (5 bases). From germline, CDR1 is GTSNPN and CDR2 SVGIG (reference sequence). V was trimmed by 4 bases and J by 0 bases, leaving 9 bases between them. This CDR3 has 13 amino acids. CDR3 sequence reads: CAWTGHMNTEAFF. CDR3 nucleotide sequence: TGTGCCTGGACTGGACACATGAACACTGAAGCTTTCTTT.

This clone showed up just once. The CDR3 bases are TGTGCCTGGGAGCCGGTGGATTACAATGAGCAGTTCTTC. This translates into CAWEPVDYNEQFF. V usage is TRBV30 and J usage is TRBJ2-1; unclear D gene. Germline values: CDR1 GTSNPN, CDR2 SVGIG (reference sequence). V shed 5 bases and J shed 4 bases, with 12 bases lying between them. The CDR3 sequence is 13 residues long.

This clone showed up just once. The chain couples TRBV5-1 to TRBJ1-1; D is unclear. Germline V gene sequence: CDR1 SGHRS, CDR2 YFSETQ. Trimming pared 0 bases from V and 7 bases from J, leaving 7 bases between. The CDR3 spans 12 residues. Here the CDR3 reads CASSLESDEAFF. CDR3 sequence (DNA): TGCGCCAGCAGCTTGGAGTCAGATGAAGCTTTCTTT.

The V call is TRBV2, the J call TRBJ2-1; TRBD1 aligns across 8 bases. J lost 6 bases, V lost 4 bases, and 2 bases had no gene match. CDR1 is SNHLY and CDR2 is FYNNEI in the germline V gene. CDR3 length equals 13 residues. The CDR3 sequence: CASSGTGSNEQFF. The CDR3 bases are TGTGCCAGCAGTGGGACAGGGAGCAATGAGCAGTTCTTC.

The table lists this clone with a few counts. The rearrangement links TRBV3-1 (or the pseudogene TRBV3-2) to TRBJ1-2, with 7 nucleotides matching TRBD1. CDR3 size: 15 residues. Trimming took 3 bases from V and 3 from J; bases not matched to a gene: 7. Germline loops: CDR1 LGHDT, CDR2 YNNKEL (reference sequence). CDR3 protein: CASSHTKGADYGYTF. CDR3 coding DNA: TGTGCCAGCAGCCATACGAAGGGGGCTGACTATGGCTACACCTTC.

The V and J genes are TRBV12-3 or TRBV12-4 and TRBJ1-1; D is perhaps TRBD1 (6 bases). The CDR3 is made up of 13 amino acids. Trimming removed 5 bases from V and 6 bases from J, with 13 bases in between. CDR3 DNA: TGTGCCAGCAGTCGGGACAAGTCTCCTGAAGCTTTCTTT. Its protein product is CASSRDKSPEAFF.

The V call is TRBV9, the J call TRBJ2-1; 11 bases line up with TRBD2. Germline CDR1 and CDR2: SGDLS and YYNGEE. CDR3 length equals 18 residues. The V segment lost 3 bases and the J segment 3 bases; nucleotides outside the gene matches: 11. The CDR3 sequence: CASSARPLAGGIYNEQFF. The CDR3 DNA reads TGTGCCAGCAGCGCAAGGCCTCTAGCGGGAGGTATCTACAATGAGCAGTTCTTC.

This chain connects TRBV11-3 to TRBJ2-3; 13 nucleotides align to TRBD2. This CDR3 region has 17 residues. Per the germline V gene, CDR1 is SGHNT and CDR2 is YENEEA. Unmatched junction bases numbered 6, after V lost 3 bases and J lost 3 bases. CDR3 DNA sequence: TGTGCCAGCAGCTTCGCGACTAGCGGGAGGAAGACAGATACGCAGTATTTT. Translated: CASSFATSGRKTDTQYF.

Note on this clone: Other nucleotide sequences in the sample specify the same CDR3. The genes are TRBV5-1 and TRBJ1-3; perhaps TRBD1 as D (6 bases). CDR1 SGHRS and CDR2 YFSETQ come from the germline V gene. The CDR3 has 14 amino acids. Trimming removed 0 bases from V and 2 bases from J, with 6 bases in between. CDR3 residues: CASSLAGAGNTIYF. CDR3 in DNA: TGCGCCAGCAGCTTGGCAGGGGCTGGAAACACCATATATTTT. The full variable domain, in which reference TRBV5-1 and TRBJ1-3 provide the parts outside the CDR3, is KAGVTQTPRYLIKTRGQQVTLSCSPISGHRSVSWYQQTPGQGLQFLFEYFSETQRNKGNFPGRFSGRQFSNSRSEMNVSTLELGDSALYLCASSLAGAGNTIYFGEGSWLTVV.

This sequence joins TRBV6-6 and TRBJ1-2; 7 nucleotides align to TRBD1. J lost 4 bases, V lost 3 bases, and 2 bases had no gene match. Germline V gives CDR1 MNHNY, CDR2 SVGAGI (reference sequence). This CDR3 comprises 13 residues. The CDR3 DNA reads TGTGCCAGCAGTTATCGGGACAGCTATGGCTACACCTTC. This sequence encodes CASSYRDSYGYTF.

V usage is TRBV2 and J usage is TRBJ2-5; 14 nucleotides agree with TRBD2. The V gene end was trimmed by 8 bases and the J gene end by 4 bases; junction bases not matched to a gene: 6. Per the germline V gene, CDR1 is SNHLY and CDR2 is FYNNEI. This CDR3 spans 15 amino acids. This CDR3 is CASGGLAGVAETQYF. The DNA of the CDR3 is TGTGCCAGCGGGGGACTAGCGGGAGTAGCAGAGACCCAGTACTTC.

V usage is TRBV27 and J usage is TRBJ1-2, with 7 bases that match TRBD1. Trimming took 0 bases from V and 8 from J; bases not matched to a gene: 6. The germline V gene encodes CDR1 MNHEY and CDR2 SMNVEV (reference sequence). The CDR3 contains 14 residues. The chain's CDR3 is CASSLSRGSMGYTF. DNA of the CDR3: TGTGCCAGCAGTTTATCCAGGGGGTCAATGGGCTACACCTTC.

V usage is TRBV11-2 and J usage is TRBJ1-2; the D gene is possibly TRBD1 (6 bases). The germline V and J ends were trimmed by 2 bases and 4 bases, with 11 bases remaining between them. The CDR3 is 14 residues long. Germline-derived CDR1 and CDR2 are SGHAT and FQNNGV. The CDR3 region has the DNA TGTGCCAGCAGCTTAACCCCGGACAGCTATGGCTACACCTTC. Its translation: CASSLTPDSYGYTF.

This sequence joins TRBV7-2 and TRBJ2-3; 15 nucleotides match TRBD2. The CDR3 is 18 amino acids. After removal of 5 bases from V and 6 bases from J, the junction contained 12 bases not matched to a gene. Germline V lookup: CDR1 SGHTA, CDR2 FQGNSA. The chain's CDR3 is CASSVRGGGLAGGDTQYF. CDR3 sequence (DNA): TGTGCCAGCAGCGTAAGAGGAGGGGGACTAGCGGGAGGCGATACGCAGTATTTT.

J is TRBJ2-7 and V is TRBV3-1 (or the pseudogene TRBV3-2); maybe TRBD2 (8 bases). The CDR3 extends over 15 amino acids. V was cut by 10 bases and J by 5 bases, with 24 bases left in between. The germline V gene has CDR1 LGHDT and CDR2 YNNKEL (reference sequence). CDR3 sequence reads: CATRGEGLATHEQYF. In DNA form, the CDR3 reads TGTGCCACCAGGGGGGAAGGACTAGCAACCCACGAGCAGTACTTC.

CDR3 coding DNA: TGTGCCAGCAGTACTACAGAGACTATAATCGATGAAAAACTGTTTTTT. It yields the protein CASSTTETIIDEKLFF. The chain joins TRBV28 to TRBJ1-4, with unresolved D. In germline, CDR1 is MDHEN, CDR2 SYDVKM. The CDR3 runs to 16 residues. Trimming took 5 bases from V and 6 from J, leaving 19 bases between them.

The chain couples TRBV5-1 to TRBJ2-3; D may be TRBD2 (6 bases). The CDR3 runs to 16 residues. Trimming shortened V by 1 base and J by 0 bases, and 12 bases separated the two germline ends. Germline CDR1 is SGHRS and CDR2 is YFSETQ. CDR3 loop: CASSLMGGSSTDTQYF. Written as DNA, the CDR3 is TGCGCCAGCAGCTTGATGGGAGGCTCTAGCACAGATACGCAGTATTTT.

The chain carries TRBV5-6 and TRBJ1-2, with no clear D. There are 13 residues in the CDR3. Trimming removed 4 bases at V and 5 bases at J, with 12 bases between. Germline CDR1 SGHDT, CDR2 YYEEEE. In DNA, the CDR3 is TGTGCCAGCAGCCCAGCCGCGGGATATGGCTACACCTTC. This encodes CASSPAAGYGYTF.

This clone has just one count. The CDR3 bases are TGTGCCAGTAGGAGGGAGGACAGGGTCCGTGGCTACACCTTC. It codes for CASRREDRVRGYTF. This chain links TRBV19 with TRBJ1-2; 8 positions agree with TRBD1. Germline V gene data show CDR1 as LNHDA and CDR2 as SQIVND (reference sequence). With 6 bases clipped from V and 7 bases from J, the junction kept 10 bases outside the gene matches. This CDR3 region has 14 residues.

In nucleotides, the CDR3 is TGCAGCGCTAATCGGGGGGACACCGGGGAGCTGTTTTTT. It is translated as CSANRGDTGELFF. The V and J genes are TRBV29-1 and TRBJ2-2, with 7 bases matching TRBD2. Germline CDR1 is SQVTM and CDR2 is ANQGSEA. There are 13 residues in the CDR3. Trimming took 7 bases from V and 3 from J; bases not matched to a gene: 5.

A single count supports this clone. The chain links TRBV4-1 to TRBJ2-1; 10 bases are a match to TRBD2. The germline V gene encodes CDR1 MGHRA and CDR2 YSYEKL. V lost 0 bases to trimming and J lost 10 bases; unmatched junction nucleotides: 9. This CDR3 has 16 residues. The CDR3 here is CASSQEVSGLAAEQFF. CDR3 bases: TGCGCCAGCAGCCAAGAAGTATCAGGACTAGCGGCAGAGCAGTTCTTC.